These 25 T cell receptor beta chains originate from one sample sequenced in a study of CXCR3-negative and CXCR3-positive naive CD8 T cells. All TRB cDNA libraries came from 5' RACE performed with UMI labels. Each CDR3 protein gets one entry in TCRdb, which reprocessed the 5' RACE reads and gives no DNA. The sample yields thousands of distinct CDR3 sequences, of which the top ten take up roughly 1.5%. The sequenced material came from naive CXCR3- CD8+ T cells from blood. The subset: CD45RO-CCR7+CD27+CD95- naive CD8+ T cells lacking CXCR3 (TNR3-). All receptors come from a human donor in good health. Some clones in this sample may be carry-over from other donors' samples.

This clonotype registers medium-sized by frequency. V usage is TRBV29-1 and J usage is TRBJ2-2. This CDR3 has 13 amino acids. The germline V gene encodes CDR1 SQVTM and CDR2 ANQGSEA. The CDR3 sequence is CSVASVNTGELFF.

J is TRBJ2-1 and V is TRBV20-1. The CDR3 length is 15 residues. The V gene's germline CDR1 is DFQATT and CDR2 SNEGSKA (reference sequence). The CDR3: CSARKLAYSYNEQFF.

This rearrangement joins TRBV9 to TRBJ2-3. The germline V gene encodes CDR1 SGDLS and CDR2 YYNGEE. The CDR3 runs 12 residues. The chain's CDR3 is CASSVATDSQYF.

This chain joins TRBV29-1 and TRBJ1-1; the TRBD1 assignment by TCRdb is unverifiable without DNA. The CDR3 is 16 amino acids. Germline V gene data show CDR1 as SQVTM and CDR2 as ANQGSEA. The CDR3 is CSVAGTDTTTNTEAFF.

The chain couples TRBV11-1 to TRBJ1-1; there is no DNA to check the TCRdb D call of TRBD1. Germline V gives CDR1 SGHAT, CDR2 FQDESV (reference sequence). CDR3 length: 13 amino acids. The chain's CDR3 is CASSLGGNTEAFF.

The chain carries TRBV19 and TRBJ2-7; as DNA is missing, the TRBD2 call by TCRdb cannot be tested. The V gene's germline CDR1 is LNHDA and CDR2 SQIVND (reference sequence). CDR3 length equals 15 residues. This CDR3 is CASSFTSGSPYEQYF.

According to its frequency, this clonotype is medium-sized. The chain employs TRBV3-1 and TRBJ2-6; TCRdb proposes TRBD1, but this gene call is untestable without DNA. The CDR3 is 21 residues long. Germline values: CDR1 LGHDT, CDR2 YNNKEL (reference sequence). The CDR3 sequence: CASSLKIARTGRLSGANVLTF.

Measured by frequency, this clonotype is medium-sized. The V call is TRBV29-1, the J call TRBJ2-7; TCRdb's assignment of TRBD1 cannot be checked, as there is no DNA. Germline V gene data show CDR1 as SQVTM and CDR2 as ANQGSEA. The CDR3 loop spans 13 amino acids. The CDR3 protein is CSVEMDREDEQYF.

This clonotype shows up as medium-sized by frequency. The chain employs TRBV7-9 and TRBJ2-5. The CDR3 runs 16 residues. Per germline, CDR1 SEHNR and CDR2 FQNEAQ (reference sequence). The CDR3 loop is CASSLPNKGFGETQYF.

This rearrangement joins TRBV24-1 to TRBJ2-6. The CDR3 runs to 14 residues. Germline-derived CDR1 and CDR2 are KGHDR and SFDVKD. The CDR3 spells CATSSGSGANVLTF.

V and J are TRBV9 and TRBJ2-5; without DNA, the TCRdb call of TRBD2 cannot be checked. The CDR3 covers 15 residues. Germline V lookup: CDR1 SGDLS, CDR2 YYNGEE. This chain's CDR3 is CASSPRPSDEETQYF.

V and J are TRBV29-1 and TRBJ1-1. The CDR3 loop spans 15 amino acids. Per the germline V gene, CDR1 is SQVTM and CDR2 is ANQGSEA. The CDR3 loop reads CSVEDPGFMNTEAFF.

This clonotype is identified as medium-sized from frequency. J is TRBJ1-4 and V is TRBV23-1; the D call from TCRdb, TRBD1, cannot be confirmed without DNA. TRBV23-1 has ORF status, its function being uncertain. The CDR3 consists of 13 residues. The CDR3 protein is CASSLGTDEKLFF.

The rearrangement joins TRBV12-3 or TRBV12-4 to TRBJ1-5. The CDR3 sequence is 17 residues long. The CDR3 loop reads CASSLEYGVRSNQPQHF.

By frequency, this clonotype registers medium-sized. The chain couples TRBV28 to TRBJ2-1; with no DNA, the TCRdb D assignment of TRBD1 cannot be verified. CDR3 length: 15 amino acids. Germline V lookup: CDR1 MDHEN, CDR2 SYDVKM. CDR3 in amino acids: CASTMAGASHNEQFF.

By frequency, this clonotype registers medium-sized (0.01 to 0.1%). The V and J genes are TRBV29-1 and TRBJ2-5; the TCRdb D gene call, TRBD1, has no DNA to confirm it. Germline CDR1 SQVTM, CDR2 ANQGSEA. The CDR3 has 14 amino acids. The CDR3 sequence: CSVEDGTGPETQYF.

This clonotype registers medium-sized by frequency. V is TRBV5-1 and J is TRBJ2-7; the TRBD1 assignment by TCRdb is unverifiable without DNA. The length of the CDR3 is 14 residues. The germline V gene encodes CDR1 SGHRS and CDR2 YFSETQ. The CDR3 is CASSLEDRPYEQYF. Filled out from reference TRBV5-1 and TRBJ2-7, the complete variable domain reads KAGVTQTPRYLIKTRGQQVTLSCSPISGHRSVSWYQQTPGQGLQFLFEYFSETQRNKGNFPGRFSGRQFSNSRSEMNVSTLELGDSALYLCASSLEDRPYEQYFGPGTRLTVT.

Judged by frequency, this clonotype is medium-sized. J is TRBJ1-4 and V is TRBV12-3 or TRBV12-4; TCRdb returns TRBD1, unconfirmable since there is no DNA. This CDR3 spans 15 amino acids. The chain's CDR3 is CASSPHGTGDEKLFF.

The V call is TRBV28, the J call TRBJ2-5. The length of the CDR3 is 13 residues. Germline-derived CDR1 and CDR2 are MDHEN and SYDVKM. The chain's CDR3 is CASSLGYRETQYF.

V and J are TRBV7-3 and TRBJ1-5; lacking DNA, the TRBD1 call made by TCRdb goes unchecked. Germline loops: CDR1 SGHTA, CDR2 FQGTGA. This CDR3 contains 15 residues. CDR3: CASSLDPGGNQPQHF.

V gene TRBV6-5 combines with J gene TRBJ1-4. Germline V gives CDR1 MNHEY, CDR2 SVGAGI. This CDR3 is built from 15 residues. CDR3 sequence reads: CASSYSPVSNEKLFF.

This clonotype is called medium-sized based on its frequency. Here the CDR3 reads CASSGTDSYEQYF. This rearrangement joins TRBV12-3 or TRBV12-4 to TRBJ2-7; without DNA, the TCRdb call of TRBD1 cannot be checked. CDR3 size: 13 residues.

This clonotype is classed as medium-sized by frequency. The chain recombines TRBV3-1 with TRBJ2-4; TCRdb returns TRBD1, unconfirmable since there is no DNA. Per germline, CDR1 LGHDT and CDR2 YNNKEL (reference sequence). The CDR3 sequence is 15 residues long. The CDR3 is CASSQGPSRENIQYF.

This clonotype is called medium-sized based on its frequency. The chain carries TRBV20-1 and TRBJ2-2. CDR1 and CDR2 from the germline V gene are DFQATT and SNEGSKA (reference sequence). The CDR3 consists of 14 residues. CDR3 sequence reads: CSAPWRPRTGELFF.

Judged by frequency, this clonotype is medium-sized. The chain carries TRBV29-1 and TRBJ2-1. The CDR3 length is 15 residues. Germline V gene data show CDR1 as SQVTM and CDR2 as ANQGSEA. This CDR3 reads CSVDTTGTPYNEQFF.